The TCR beta chain under discussion was sequenced for a study of shared clonotypes between healthy human individuals. Study summary: Each donor's CD4 naive and CD4 memory cells filled three plates apiece, CD8 naive two, and CD8 memory one.

In the naive CD8 group, cells lacked CD45RO and were positively selected for CCR7, so terminally differentiated effector memory CD45RA+ cells were left out. All participating donors were Caucasian adults from Nashville, Tennessee. Points from the study as a whole: For naive CD4 cells, roughly 5% of clonotypes were shared across a handful of donors.

TCRdb keeps only in-frame clones here, not all; method: immunoSEQ multiplex PCR. The data contain millions of clones, about 95% of them singletons. Comment on this clone: Its antigen is as yet unknown.

The CDR3 length is 13 residues. CDR1 is PRHDT and CDR2 is FYEKMQ in the germline V gene (reference sequence). Deletions cut 8 bases from V and 0 bases from J, with 11 bases between. The V gene is TRBV13, the J gene TRBJ2-7; a weak D match, TRBD2 (6 bases). The source is a man aged 18 to 29 in good health. Input material: naive CD8+ T cells sorted from blood. Here the CDR3 DNA reads TGTGCCAGCGGGGACTCCCTCTCCTACGAGCAGTACTTC. Translation: CASGDSLSYEQYF.